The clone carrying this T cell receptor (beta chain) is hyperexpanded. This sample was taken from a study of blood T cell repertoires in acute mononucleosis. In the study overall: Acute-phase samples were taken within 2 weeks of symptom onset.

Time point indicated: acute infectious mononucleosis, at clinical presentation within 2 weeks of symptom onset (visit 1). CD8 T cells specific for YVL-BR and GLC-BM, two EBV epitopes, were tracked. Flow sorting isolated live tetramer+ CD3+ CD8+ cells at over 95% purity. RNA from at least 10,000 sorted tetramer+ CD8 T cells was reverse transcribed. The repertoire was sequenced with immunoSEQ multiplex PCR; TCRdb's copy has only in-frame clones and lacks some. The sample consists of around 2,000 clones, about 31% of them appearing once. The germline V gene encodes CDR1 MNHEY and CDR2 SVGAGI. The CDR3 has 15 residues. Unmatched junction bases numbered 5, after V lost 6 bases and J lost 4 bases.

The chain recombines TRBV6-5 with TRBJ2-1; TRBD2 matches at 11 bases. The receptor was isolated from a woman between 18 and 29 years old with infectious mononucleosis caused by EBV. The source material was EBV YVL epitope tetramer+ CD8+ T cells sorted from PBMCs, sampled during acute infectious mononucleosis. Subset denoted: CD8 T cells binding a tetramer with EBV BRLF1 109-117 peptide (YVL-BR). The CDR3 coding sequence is TGTGCCAGCAGACAACTAGCGGGAGAGTACAATGAGCAGTTCTTC. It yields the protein CASRQLAGEYNEQFF.